Detailed here is one T cell receptor (beta chain). Its specificity is not known. CDR1 and CDR2 (germline): SGHRS, YFSETQ. Between the trimmed V and J ends, which lost 2 bases and 4 bases, there was a span of 9 bases. CDR3 length: 13 residues. The data belong to a study of cytomegalovirus exposure and HLA in healthy donors. General study results and limits: Most TCRs appeared rarely, but some public TCRs recurred in many donors. CMV serostatus alone was available as immune exposure information.

Vbeta (60) and Jbeta (13) primers were used in the PCR. Here immunoSEQ multiplex PCR was the method, and the copy in TCRdb shows in-frame clones only, minus some. The table has fewer than 200,000 clones, about 76% seen once. This rearrangement joins TRBV5-1 to TRBJ1-1; D is undetermined. This TCR was sampled from a male donor in good health and CMV-seropositive. Sequencing used PBMCs. The CDR3 DNA is TGCGCCAGCAGCTTTGAGGGAGCCACTGAAGCTTTCTTT. Translation gives CASSFEGATEAFF.